The 27 T cell receptor beta chains below were found in one sample sequenced in a study of CD8 T cells in ankylosing spondylitis. General study points: Among TCR beta sequences, a motif of under ten highly homologous variants appeared characteristic of ankylosing spondylitis blood.

Antigens of these TCRs are unknown. Each CDR3 protein gets one entry after TCRdb re-called the 5' RACE reads with MiXCR. Of about 440,000 distinct CDR3 sequences in the sample, under 20% were seen once. Sequencing was done on a sample of blood, either unsorted or a sorted T cell fraction (not recorded which). The receptors shown here come from a male donor with ankylosing spondylitis.

There are a few counts of this clonotype. V is TRBV20-1 and J is TRBJ2-1, with TRBD2 identical over 11 bases. Per germline, CDR1 DFQATT and CDR2 SNEGSKA (reference sequence). The CDR3 runs to 15 residues. J gave up 7 bases and V 4 bases, and 9 bases lay outside the gene matches. The CDR3 spells CSATRGVAGGNEQFF. CDR3 coding DNA: TGCAGTGCTACCCGGGGAGTAGCGGGAGGGAATGAGCAGTTCTTC.

This clonotype was detected only a few times. This sequence may be a read error, since a much larger clone differs from it by one base. The chain recombines TRBV5-6 with TRBJ1-1; D remains ambiguous. CDR3 length equals 14 residues. CDR1 is SGHDT, CDR2 YYEEEE, per germline. Trimming removed 2 bases from V and 1 base from J, with 9 bases in between. The DNA of the CDR3 is TGTGCCAGCAGCTTAGGGCGGGGGAACACTGAAGCTTTCTTT. Amino acids: CASSLGRGNTEAFF. Full variable domain (outside the CDR3, taken from reference TRBV5-6 and TRBJ1-1): DAGVTQSPTHLIKTRGQQVTLRCSPKSGHDTVSWYQQALGQGPQFIFQYYEEEERQRGNFPDRFSGHQFPNYSSELNVNALLLGDSALYLCASSLGRGNTEAFFGQGTRLTVV.

J is TRBJ2-3 and V is TRBV5-6, with D possibly being TRBD1 or TRBD2 (5 bases each). The CDR3 runs to 15 residues. V shed 4 bases and J shed 7 bases, with 19 bases lying between them. Looked up from germline, CDR1 is SGHDT and CDR2 is YYEEEE. CDR3 DNA sequence: TGTGCCAGCAGCGTGACCGGGACGGTTCAAAATACGCAGTATTTT. Protein sequence: CASSVTGTVQNTQYF.

The V call is TRBV19, the J call TRBJ2-5; tentatively, D is TRBD1 (6 bases). The length of the CDR3 is 14 residues. Germline V CDR1 and CDR2: LNHDA, SQIVND (reference sequence). The V end lost 5 bases, the J end lost 0 bases, and 10 bases lay between the germline ends. CDR3 protein: CASSVGTYQETQYF. The CDR3 nucleotides read TGTGCCAGTAGTGTCGGGACATACCAAGAGACCCAGTACTTC.

This rearrangement joins TRBV5-1 to TRBJ2-3; D gene ambiguous. Germline CDR1 SGHRS, CDR2 YFSETQ. Between the trimmed V and J ends, which lost 0 bases and 3 bases, there was a span of 8 bases. The CDR3 consists of 14 residues. The CDR3 DNA sequence: TGCGCCAGCAGCTTGGCCTATCGGACAGATACGCAGTATTTT. Amino acids: CASSLAYRTDTQYF. Full variable domain (missing parts from reference TRBV5-1 and TRBJ2-3): KAGVTQTPRYLIKTRGQQVTLSCSPISGHRSVSWYQQTPGQGLQFLFEYFSETQRNKGNFPGRFSGRQFSNSRSEMNVSTLELGDSALYLCASSLAYRTDTQYFGPGTRLTVL.

This clonotype was recorded a few times. The J gene is TRBJ1-2, the V gene TRBV12-3 or TRBV12-4, with TRBD1 as a possible D gene (5 bases). Between the trimmed V and J ends, which lost 5 bases and 4 bases, there was a span of 14 bases. This CDR3 has 14 amino acids. The CDR3 protein is CASSAAGVGYGYTF. CDR3 DNA: TGTGCCAGCAGTGCCGCGGGGGTGGGCTATGGCTACACCTTC.

This clonotype has a count of ten or more. The chain carries TRBV5-1 and TRBJ2-2; perhaps TRBD1 as D (6 bases). Trimming removed 3 bases from V and 1 base from J, with 7 bases in between. The CDR3 extends over 14 amino acids. The germline V gene has CDR1 SGHRS and CDR2 YFSETQ. Written as DNA, the CDR3 is TGCGCCAGCAGCTCGGGACAGAACACCGGGGAGCTGTTTTTT. It codes for CASSSGQNTGELFF.

This rearrangement joins TRBV5-6 to TRBJ2-1; the match to TRBD2 covers 9 bases. The V and J ends lost 4 bases and 5 bases, in that order; junction bases with no gene match: 7. The CDR3 runs to 15 residues. CDR1 is SGHDT and CDR2 is YYEEEE in the germline V gene. The CDR3 DNA reads as TGTGCCAGCAGCCCGTCTAGCGGGATGCACAATGAGCAGTTCTTC. This translates into CASSPSSGMHNEQFF.

The gene calls are TRBV10-2 and TRBJ2-1, with D maybe TRBD2 (5 bases). Trimming cost V 0 bases and J 6 bases, with 18 bases left between them. Germline V gene sequence: CDR1 WSHSY, CDR2 SAAADI. This CDR3 comprises 17 residues. The CDR3 bases are TGCGCCAGCAGTGAGTCGAAGGTGCTAGCAAGTTCCAATGAGCAGTTCTTC. Translation: CASSESKVLASSNEQFF.

This clonotype was picked up a small number of times. The V call is TRBV4-3, the J call TRBJ1-6; 8 bases fit TRBD1. The CDR3 length is 16 residues. Germline V gene data show CDR1 as LGHNA and CDR2 as YSLEER. The V and J ends lost 3 bases and 9 bases, in that order; junction bases with no gene match: 10. CDR3 DNA sequence: TGCGCCAGCAGCCAGGGCGGGGGCAGGGGGCCTTCACCCCTCCACTTT. Residues: CASSQGGGRGPSPLHF.

This clonotype turned up a few times. This chain connects TRBV20-1 to TRBJ2-7; D gene uncertain. Trimming cost V 4 bases and J 6 bases, with 10 bases left between them. This CDR3 spans 11 amino acids. The germline V gene has CDR1 DFQATT and CDR2 SNEGSKA (reference sequence). CDR3 nucleotide sequence: TGCAGTGCTACCCGATCTAGCGAGCAGTACTTC. This encodes CSATRSSEQYF.

This chain joins TRBV3-1 and TRBJ1-4; no clear D. This CDR3 is built from 15 residues. V lost 2 bases and J lost 3, with 10 bases in between. CDR1 is LGHDT and CDR2 is YNNKEL in the germline V gene (reference sequence). The CDR3 spells CASSQSSGPNEKLFF. The CDR3 DNA reads TGTGCCAGCAGCCAATCCAGTGGGCCTAATGAAAAACTGTTTTTT.

This chain connects TRBV24-1 to TRBJ2-2, with a weak D call TRBD1 (5 bases). With 4 bases removed from V and 4 bases from J, the gap between germline ends came to 6 bases. Germline V CDR1 and CDR2: KGHDR, SFDVKD. CDR3 length equals 13 residues. CDR3 coding DNA: TGTGCCACCAGTGACAGGGTCACCGGGGAGCTGTTTTTT. It specifies CATSDRVTGELFF.

The V gene is TRBV20-1, the J gene TRBJ1-5; possible D gene TRBD1, 5 bases. The CDR3 totals 14 residues. CDR1 and CDR2 from the germline V gene are DFQATT and SNEGSKA (reference sequence). Trimming stripped 5 bases from V and 4 bases from J, with 15 bases between. The chain's CDR3 is CSAPITGANQPQHF. The CDR3 DNA reads as TGCAGTGCTCCAATCACAGGAGCGAATCAGCCCCAGCATTTT.

This clonotype was counted only a few times. CDR3 protein: CASSPFDRGGTEAFF. CDR3 DNA sequence: TGTGCCAGCAGCCCCTTCGACAGGGGGGGCACTGAAGCTTTCTTT. V usage is TRBV6-1 and J usage is TRBJ1-1; 9 bases map to TRBD1. V was pared by 6 bases and J by 4 bases, with 9 bases of the junction left unmatched. Germline V gene sequence: CDR1 MNHNS, CDR2 SASEGT. The CDR3 is 15 amino acids.

CDR3 loop: CSARGAIVRVGANEQFF. The CDR3 nucleotides read TGCAGTGCTAGAGGGGCAATAGTGCGGGTAGGGGCCAATGAGCAGTTCTTC. V and J are TRBV20-1 and TRBJ2-1; D might be TRBD1 or TRBD2, each matching 5 bases. Trimming removed 1 base from V and 6 bases from J, with 22 bases in between. The CDR3 runs to 17 residues. The V gene's germline CDR1 is DFQATT and CDR2 SNEGSKA (reference sequence).

This clonotype has more than one count but fewer than ten. The chain's CDR3 is CSVVTGVNTEAFF. The CDR3 nucleotides read TGCAGCGTTGTTACAGGGGTGAACACTGAAGCTTTCTTT. The chain links TRBV29-1 to TRBJ1-1, with 7 bases lining up with TRBD1. Germline lookup yields CDR1 SQVTM and CDR2 ANQGSEA. After removal of 4 bases from V and 0 bases from J, the junction contained 2 bases not matched to a gene. This CDR3 comprises 13 residues. Full variable domain (outside the CDR3, taken from reference TRBV29-1 and TRBJ1-1): SAVISQKPSRDICQRGTSLTIQCQVDSQVTMMFWYRQQPGQSLTLIATANQGSEATYESGFVIDKFPISRPNLTFSTLTVSNMSPEDSSIYLCSVVTGVNTEAFFGQGTRLTVV.

The chain uses TRBV30 and TRBJ2-1; 10 bases align to TRBD2. The CDR3 runs to 17 residues. The V and J ends lost 1 base and 4 bases, in that order; junction bases with no gene match: 10. Germline V gene sequence: CDR1 GTSNPN, CDR2 SVGIG (reference sequence). CDR3 sequence reads: CAWSDLPWTSGYNEQFF. CDR3 nucleotides: TGTGCCTGGAGTGACCTACCATGGACTAGCGGATACAATGAGCAGTTCTTC.

This chain connects TRBV12-3 or TRBV12-4 to TRBJ2-7; 7 bases agree with TRBD1. The CDR3 runs 16 residues. The junction had 13 bases not matched to a gene; V was cut back by 1 base and J by 7 bases. DNA for the CDR3: TGTGCCAGCAGTTTAGGAGGGGGACAGCCTGTACTAGAGCAGTACTTC. Encoded protein: CASSLGGGQPVLEQYF.

The J gene is TRBJ2-1, the V gene TRBV20-1; 9 positions agree with TRBD2. Germline CDR1 reads DFQATT; CDR2 reads SNEGSKA (reference sequence). The CDR3 runs 12 residues. The CDR3 sequence: CSIAGVYNEQFF. CDR3 nucleotides: TGCAGCATAGCGGGGGTATACAATGAGCAGTTCTTC.

The chain carries TRBV10-2 and TRBJ2-7; TRBD1 agrees at 9 bases. Germline CDR1 is WSHSY and CDR2 is SAAADI. Trimming removed 7 bases from V and 6 bases from J; junction bases left unmatched: 7. The CDR3 covers 13 residues. The CDR3 DNA follows: TGCGCCAGCATGAGGGGGACAGGGTCCGAGCAGTACTTC. It specifies CASMRGTGSEQYF.

This clonotype was recorded many times. V and J are TRBV12-3 or TRBV12-4 and TRBJ2-5, with no clear D. The CDR3 is made up of 12 amino acids. Deletions cut 6 bases from V and 4 bases from J, with 9 bases between. In DNA form, the CDR3 reads TGTGCCAGCAGCTCTACCGGAGAGACCCAGTACTTC. It specifies CASSSTGETQYF.

This clonotype was seen a few times. The chain combines TRBV7-2 with TRBJ2-1, with no clear D. From germline, CDR1 is SGHTA and CDR2 FQGNSA. CDR3 length: 14 residues. Deletions cut 3 bases from V and 6 bases from J, with 12 bases between. CDR3 sequence (DNA): TGTGCCAGCAGCTTTGGGTTCGGCGGCAATGAGCAGTTCTTC. Its translation is CASSFGFGGNEQFF.

The rearrangement links TRBV11-2 to TRBJ2-7; 7 nucleotides match TRBD2. The germline gives CDR1 SGHAT, CDR2 FQNNGV. Trimming at V came to 5 bases and at J to 0 bases, leaving 16 bases not matched to a gene. The CDR3 has 18 residues. The CDR3 is CASSPPQGLRTSSYEQYF. The CDR3 DNA reads TGTGCCAGCAGCCCTCCGCAGGGACTGAGGACTAGCTCCTACGAGCAGTACTTC.

Comments on this clonotype: One end of the junction is discordant with germline, which a read error may explain. The chain combines TRBV12-3 or TRBV12-4 with TRBJ1-5; perhaps TRBD1 as D (6 bases). This CDR3 spans 15 amino acids. CDR3 nucleotides: TGTGCCAGCAGTCCAGGACAGAGTGGCAACCAGCCCCAGCATTTT. It codes for CASSPGQSGNQPQHF.

J is TRBJ1-1 and V is TRBV7-9; maybe TRBD1 (5 bases). The germline CDR1 and CDR2 sequences are SEHNR and FQNEAQ (reference sequence). The CDR3 loop spans 15 amino acids. V was trimmed by 4 bases and J by 4 bases, leaving 16 bases between them. The CDR3 DNA reads as TGTGCCAGCAGCTCAGACAGATCCCGGGGCACTGAAGCTTTCTTT. It encodes CASSSDRSRGTEAFF.

This clonotype was seen only a few times. This chain joins TRBV9 and TRBJ2-1; D possibly corresponds to TRBD1 (6 bases). Trimming stripped 4 bases from V and 0 bases from J, with 17 bases between. The CDR3 totals 17 residues. CDR1 and CDR2 (germline): SGDLS, YYNGEE. CDR3 region: CASSSSLGGSSYNEQFF. The CDR3, as DNA: TGTGCCAGCAGCTCTTCGTTAGGGGGTAGCTCCTACAATGAGCAGTTCTTC.